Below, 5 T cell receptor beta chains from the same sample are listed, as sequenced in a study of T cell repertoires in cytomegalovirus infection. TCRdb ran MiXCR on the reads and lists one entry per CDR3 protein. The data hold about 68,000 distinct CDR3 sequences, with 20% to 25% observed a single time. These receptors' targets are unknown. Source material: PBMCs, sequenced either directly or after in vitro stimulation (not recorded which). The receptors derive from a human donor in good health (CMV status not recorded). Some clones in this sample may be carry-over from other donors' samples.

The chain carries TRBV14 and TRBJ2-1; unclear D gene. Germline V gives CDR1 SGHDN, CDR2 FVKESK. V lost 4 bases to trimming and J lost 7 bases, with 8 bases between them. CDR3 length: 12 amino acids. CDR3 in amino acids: CASSPRLNEQFF. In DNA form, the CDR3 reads TGTGCCAGCAGCCCCAGGTTGAATGAGCAGTTCTTC. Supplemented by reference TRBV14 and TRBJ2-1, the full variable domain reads EAGVTQFPSHSVIEKGQTVTLRCDPISGHDNLYWYRRVMGKEIKFLLHFVKESKQDESGMPNNRFLAERTGGTYSTLKVQPAELEDSGVYFCASSPRLNEQFFGPGTRLTVL.

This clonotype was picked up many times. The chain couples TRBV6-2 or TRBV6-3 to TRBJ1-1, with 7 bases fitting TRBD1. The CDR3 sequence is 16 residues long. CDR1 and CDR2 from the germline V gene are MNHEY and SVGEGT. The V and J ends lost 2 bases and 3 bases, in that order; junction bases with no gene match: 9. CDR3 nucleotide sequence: TGTGCCAGCAGTTACGGGAGGGACAGAGTTTACACTGAAGCTTTCTTT. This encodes CASSYGRDRVYTEAFF.

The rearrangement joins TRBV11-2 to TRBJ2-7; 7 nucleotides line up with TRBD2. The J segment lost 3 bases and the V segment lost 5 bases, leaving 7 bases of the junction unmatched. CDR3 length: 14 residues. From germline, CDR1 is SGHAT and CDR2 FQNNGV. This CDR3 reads CASSPERDSYEQYF. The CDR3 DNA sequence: TGTGCCAGCAGCCCCGAGCGGGATAGCTACGAGCAGTACTTC.

The CDR3 DNA reads as TGTGCCAGTAGTATTAATCAGAACACTGAAGCTTTCTTT. This codes for CASSINQNTEAFF. This chain uses TRBV19 with TRBJ1-1; no clear D gene. CDR1 is LNHDA and CDR2 is SQIVND in the germline V gene (reference sequence). V gave up 3 bases and J gave up 1 base, with 6 bases separating them. The CDR3 is 13 amino acids. The entire variable domain, with the rest obtained from reference TRBV19 and TRBJ1-1, is as follows: DGGITQSPKYLFRKEGQNVTLSCEQNLNHDAMYWYRQDPGQGLRLIYYSQIVNDFQKGDIAEGYSVSREKKESFPLTVTSAQKNPTAFYLCASSINQNTEAFFGQGTRLTVV.

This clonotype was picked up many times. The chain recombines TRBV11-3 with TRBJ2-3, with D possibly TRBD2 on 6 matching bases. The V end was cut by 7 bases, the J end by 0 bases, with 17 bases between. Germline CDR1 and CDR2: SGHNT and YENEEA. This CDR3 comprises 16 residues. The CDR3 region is CASTLGRGTSTDTQYF. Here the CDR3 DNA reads TGTGCCAGCACCCTGGGGCGCGGGACTAGCACAGATACGCAGTATTTT.